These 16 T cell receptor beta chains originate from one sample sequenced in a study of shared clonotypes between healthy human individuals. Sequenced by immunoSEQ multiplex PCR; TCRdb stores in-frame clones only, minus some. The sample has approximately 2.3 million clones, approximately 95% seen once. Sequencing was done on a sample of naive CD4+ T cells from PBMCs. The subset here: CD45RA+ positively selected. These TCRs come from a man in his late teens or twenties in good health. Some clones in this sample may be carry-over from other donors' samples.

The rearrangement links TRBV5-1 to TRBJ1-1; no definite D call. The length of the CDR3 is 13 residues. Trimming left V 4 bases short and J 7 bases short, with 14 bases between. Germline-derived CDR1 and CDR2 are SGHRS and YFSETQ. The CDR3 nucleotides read TGCGCCAGCAGCCTTCCCAGCGATAGTGAAGCTTTCTTT. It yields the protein CASSLPSDSEAFF.

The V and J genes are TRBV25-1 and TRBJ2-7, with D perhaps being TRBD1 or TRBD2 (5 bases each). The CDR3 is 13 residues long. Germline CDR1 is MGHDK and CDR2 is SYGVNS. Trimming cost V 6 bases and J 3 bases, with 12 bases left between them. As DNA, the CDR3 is TGTGCCAGCAGCACGACTGGGGGCTACGAGCAGTACTTC. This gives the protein CASSTTGGYEQYF.

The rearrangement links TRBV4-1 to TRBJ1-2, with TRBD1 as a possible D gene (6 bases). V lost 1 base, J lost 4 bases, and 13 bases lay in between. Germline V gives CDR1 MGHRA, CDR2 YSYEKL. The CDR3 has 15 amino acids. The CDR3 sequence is CASSQGRGPIYGYTF. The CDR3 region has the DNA TGCGCCAGCAGCCAAGGGCGGGGGCCTATCTATGGCTACACCTTC.

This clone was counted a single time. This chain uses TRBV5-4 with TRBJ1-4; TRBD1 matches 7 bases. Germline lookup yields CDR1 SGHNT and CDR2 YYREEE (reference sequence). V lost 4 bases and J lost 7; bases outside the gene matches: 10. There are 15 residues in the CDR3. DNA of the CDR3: TGTGCCAGCAGCGTGCTGATAGGGGGCAGTGAAAAACTGTTTTTT. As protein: CASSVLIGGSEKLFF.

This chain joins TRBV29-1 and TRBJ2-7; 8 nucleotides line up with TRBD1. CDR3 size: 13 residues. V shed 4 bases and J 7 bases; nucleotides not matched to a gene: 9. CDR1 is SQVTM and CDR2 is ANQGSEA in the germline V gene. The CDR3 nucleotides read TGCAGCGTTGCGGGACAGGTCTACGAGGAGCAGTACTTC. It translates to CSVAGQVYEEQYF.

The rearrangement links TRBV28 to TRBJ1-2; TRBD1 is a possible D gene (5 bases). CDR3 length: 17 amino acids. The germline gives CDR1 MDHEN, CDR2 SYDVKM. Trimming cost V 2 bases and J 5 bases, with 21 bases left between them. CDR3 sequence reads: CASSLRWTPGRLYGYTF. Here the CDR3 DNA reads TGTGCCAGCAGTTTACGATGGACACCAGGGCGTCTTTATGGCTACACCTTC.

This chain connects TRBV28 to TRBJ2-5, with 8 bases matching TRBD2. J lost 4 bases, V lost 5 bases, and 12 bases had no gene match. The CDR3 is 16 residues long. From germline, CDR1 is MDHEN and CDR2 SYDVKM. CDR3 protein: CASSQLGRALGETQYF. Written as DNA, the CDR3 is TGTGCCAGCAGTCAGCTCGGGAGGGCCCTCGGAGAGACCCAGTACTTC. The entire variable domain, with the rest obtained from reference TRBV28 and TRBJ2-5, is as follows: DVKVTQSSRYLVKRTGEKVFLECVQDMDHENMFWYRQDPGLGLRLIYFSYDVKMKEKGDIPEGYSVSREKKERFSLILESASTNQTSMYLCASSQLGRALGETQYFGPGTRLLVL.

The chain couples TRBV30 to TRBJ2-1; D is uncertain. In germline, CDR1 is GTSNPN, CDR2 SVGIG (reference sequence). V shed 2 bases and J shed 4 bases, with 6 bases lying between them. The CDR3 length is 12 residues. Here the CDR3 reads CAWSPGYNEQFF. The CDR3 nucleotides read TGTGCCTGGAGTCCAGGATACAATGAGCAGTTCTTC.

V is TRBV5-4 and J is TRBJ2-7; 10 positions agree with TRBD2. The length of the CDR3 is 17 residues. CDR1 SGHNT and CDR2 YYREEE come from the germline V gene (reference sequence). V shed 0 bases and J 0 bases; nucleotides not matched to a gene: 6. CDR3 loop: CASSLGSGRPNSYEQYF. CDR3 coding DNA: TGTGCCAGCAGCTTGGGTAGCGGGAGGCCCAACTCCTACGAGCAGTACTTC.

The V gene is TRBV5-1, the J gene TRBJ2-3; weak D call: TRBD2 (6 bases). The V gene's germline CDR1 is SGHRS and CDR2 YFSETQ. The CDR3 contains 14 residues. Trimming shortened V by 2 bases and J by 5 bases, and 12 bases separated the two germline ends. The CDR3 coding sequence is TGCGCCAGCAGCTTCGGGAGTAGTGTAGATACGCAGTATTTT. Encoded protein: CASSFGSSVDTQYF.

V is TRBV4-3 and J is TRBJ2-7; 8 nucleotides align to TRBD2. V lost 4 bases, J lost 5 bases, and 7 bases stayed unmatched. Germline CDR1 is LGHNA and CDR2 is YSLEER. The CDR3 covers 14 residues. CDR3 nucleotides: TGCGCCAGCAGCCCCAGCCGACTAGCGAACGAGCAGTACTTC. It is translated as CASSPSRLANEQYF.

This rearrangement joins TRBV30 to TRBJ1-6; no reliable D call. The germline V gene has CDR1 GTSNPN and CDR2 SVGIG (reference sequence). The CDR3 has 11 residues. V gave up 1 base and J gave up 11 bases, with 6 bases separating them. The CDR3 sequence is CAWSDPTPLHF. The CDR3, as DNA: TGTGCCTGGAGTGATCCTACACCCCTCCACTTT.

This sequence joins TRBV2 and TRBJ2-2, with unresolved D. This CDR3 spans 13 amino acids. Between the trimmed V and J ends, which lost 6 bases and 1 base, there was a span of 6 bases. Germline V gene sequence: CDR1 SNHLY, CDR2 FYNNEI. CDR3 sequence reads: CASRVENTGELFF. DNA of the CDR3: TGTGCCAGCAGGGTTGAGAACACCGGGGAGCTGTTTTTT.

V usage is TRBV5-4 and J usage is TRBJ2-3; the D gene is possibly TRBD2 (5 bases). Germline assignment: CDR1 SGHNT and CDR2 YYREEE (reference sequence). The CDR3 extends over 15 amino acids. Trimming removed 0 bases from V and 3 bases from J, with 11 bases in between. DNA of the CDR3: TGTGCCAGCAGCTTGGCGGGGAGAGCTACAGATACGCAGTATTTT. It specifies CASSLAGRATDTQYF.

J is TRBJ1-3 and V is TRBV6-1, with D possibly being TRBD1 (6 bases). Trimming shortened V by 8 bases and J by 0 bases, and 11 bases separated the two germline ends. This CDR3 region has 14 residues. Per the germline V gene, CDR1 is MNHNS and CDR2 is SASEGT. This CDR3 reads CASEGGSSGNTIYF. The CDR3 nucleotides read TGTGCCAGCGAGGGGGGGAGCTCTGGAAACACCATATATTTT.

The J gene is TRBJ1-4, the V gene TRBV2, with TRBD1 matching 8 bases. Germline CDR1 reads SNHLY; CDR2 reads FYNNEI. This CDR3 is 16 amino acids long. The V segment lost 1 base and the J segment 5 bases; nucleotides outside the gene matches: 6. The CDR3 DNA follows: TGTGCCAGCAGTGAAGAAAGGACAGGGCTAAATGAAAAACTGTTTTTT. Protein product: CASSEERTGLNEKLFF.